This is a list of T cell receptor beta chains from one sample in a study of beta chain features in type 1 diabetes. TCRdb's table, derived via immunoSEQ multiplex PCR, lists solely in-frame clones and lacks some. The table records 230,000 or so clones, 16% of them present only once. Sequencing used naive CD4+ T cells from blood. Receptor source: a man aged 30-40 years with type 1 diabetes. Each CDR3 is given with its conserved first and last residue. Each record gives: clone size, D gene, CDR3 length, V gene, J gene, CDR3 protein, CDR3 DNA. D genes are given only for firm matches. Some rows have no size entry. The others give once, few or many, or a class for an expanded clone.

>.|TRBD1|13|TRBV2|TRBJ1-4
CASTRDREEKLFF
TGTGCCAGCACGCGGGACAGGGAAGAAAAACTGTTTTTT
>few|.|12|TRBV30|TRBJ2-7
CAWKREGYEQYF
TGTGCCTGGAAGAGAGAGGGCTACGAGCAGTACTTC
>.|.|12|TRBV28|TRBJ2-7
CASSSLRVEQYF
TGTGCCAGCAGTTCCCTCAGGGTCGAGCAGTACTTC
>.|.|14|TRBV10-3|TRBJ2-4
CAISESKGGNIQYF
TGTGCCATCAGTGAGTCCAAGGGTGGAAACATTCAGTACTTC
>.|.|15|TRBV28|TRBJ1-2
CASSPLTAFTTGYTF
TGTGCCAGCAGTCCACTGACGGCTTTTACTACTGGCTACACCTTC
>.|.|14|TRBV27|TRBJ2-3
CASSRGASTDTQYF
TGTGCCAGCAGTAGGGGGGCTAGCACAGATACGCAGTATTTT
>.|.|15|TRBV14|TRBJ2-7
CASSQGQRSSYEQYF
TGTGCCAGCAGCCAAGGACAGAGGAGCTCCTACGAGCAGTACTTC
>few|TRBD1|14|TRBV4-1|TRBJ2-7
CASSQLQGKYEQYF
TGCGCCAGCAGCCAGCTACAGGGGAAATACGAGCAGTACTTC
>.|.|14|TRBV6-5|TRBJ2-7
CASSLTFPGLEQYF
TGTGCCAGCAGTTTAACCTTCCCGGGACTCGAGCAGTACTTC
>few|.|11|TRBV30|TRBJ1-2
CAWSPLSGYTF
TGTGCCTGGAGTCCTCTTTCTGGCTACACCTTC